This record concerns one T cell receptor (beta chain) sequence. The table came from immunoSEQ multiplex PCR; TCRdb's copy has only in-frame clones and leaves some out. The sample consists of 250,000 to 400,000 clones, under 90% of them appearing once. Patients at the Seattle site were enrolled during active infection and followed longitudinally. This CDR3 comprises 14 residues. Germline CDR1 SQVTM, CDR2 ANQGSEA. The trim removed 3 bases at V and 2 bases at J, leaving 4 bases unmatched. The data stem from a study of blood T cell repertoires in COVID-19. Study context: COVID-19 samples from acute and convalescent phases originated in the United States, Italy and Spain.

This clonotype was obtained from a woman between 25 and 40 years old with COVID-19, enrolled during active disease. Sequencing was done on a sample of peripheral blood. This chain links TRBV29-1 with TRBJ1-3; TRBD1 aligns across 7 bases. The CDR3 coding sequence is TGCAGCGTTGAGACCGGGACAGCTGGAAACACCATATATTTT. Its protein product is CSVETGTAGNTIYF.